This T cell receptor beta chain was obtained from a study of shared clonotypes between healthy human individuals. Study background: Plates per donor: three CD4 naive, three CD4 memory, two CD8 naive, one CD8 memory.

Assay used: immunoSEQ multiplex PCR; TCRdb lists only in-frame clones, some missing. This sample has about 2 million clones, with 90% to 95% found just once. The CDR3 has 12 residues. Germline V CDR1 and CDR2: GTSNPN, SVGIG (reference sequence). V shed 2 bases and J shed 13 bases, with 12 bases lying between them. The rearrangement joins TRBV30 to TRBJ1-6, with D possibly being TRBD1 (6 bases). The specimen sequenced was naive CD4+ T cells sorted from blood. Subset indicated: CD45RA+ positively selected. This TCR was recovered from a young man in good health. CDR3 DNA: TGTGCCTGGAGTCCAGGGGTTTGGCCCCTCCACTTT. This codes for CAWSPGVWPLHF. Variable domain in full (rest from reference TRBV30 and TRBJ1-6): SQTIHQWPATLVQPVGSPLSLECTVEGTSNPNLYWYRQAAGRGLQLLFYSVGIGQISSEVPQNLSASRPQDRQFILSSKKLLLSDSGFYLCAWSPGVWPLHFGNGTRLTVT.